This T cell receptor (beta chain) was identified during a study of spatial heterogeneity in lung cancer (dated 2019 in TCRdb). Some background on the complete study: Beta-chain transcripts were consistently detected in greater numbers than alpha-chain transcripts, which likely reflected higher beta-chain transcript abundance. Nonsynonymous mutation counts, determined by whole-exome sequencing of tumor tissue, were related to features of the TCR repertoire. At surgery, both alpha and beta chains were TCR-sequenced in 220 tumor regions, 63 to 80 matched nontumor lung samples and around 50 PBMC samples. TCR alpha and beta repertoires were quantitatively compared across multiple tumor regions, matched nontumor lung and blood in non-small cell lung cancer. In the raw uncorrected reads, each unique combination of TCR and UMI appeared more than ten times on average. In tumor regions, TCR transcript counts showed a strong correlation with a T cell transcriptional module score derived from matched bulk RNA-seq.

The intended sense of this specimen's time point label: sample taken at primary tumor resection. Donors were over 60 patients with early-stage, untreated non-small cell lung cancer from the lung TRACERx cohort. For TCR sequencing, whole RNA was extracted from tumor and nontumor lung tissue, or from cryopreserved PBMC samples, and no cell sorting was done. Only patients for whom sufficient RNA was available from at least two tumor regions were selected for TCR sequencing. Before selection, tumor and adjacent nontumor lung specimens were reviewed by a lung pathologist. CDR1 and CDR2 were assigned from the germline V gene as MDHEN and SYDVKM. Including cysteine and phenylalanine, the CDR3 has 14 amino acids. Only CDR3 DNA remains: 42 bases, in frame from the first base. Unmatched junction bases come to 7, with V trimmed by 5 bases and J by 9 bases. Results the study describes overall, beyond this receptor: Counts of ubiquitous and regional expanded TCRs correlated with counts of ubiquitous and regional nonsynonymous mutations, respectively. Estimated TCR-seq coverage of tumor T cells was only around 7.1% for alpha chains and roughly 12% for beta chains. The tumor nonsynonymous mutation count correlated with the number of expanded intratumoral alpha and beta TCRs. Additional single-cell paired TCR alpha and beta sequencing was considered necessary to confirm, at a functional level, the hypothesis that regional TCRs recognize regional mutations.

This clonotype was observed at least ten times. Its specific antigen is unknown. Base qualities are missing; no much larger clone stands one base away. The protocol used for the library was 5' RACE. TCRdb lists the instrument as NextSeq 500. In the TCR library protocol, a unique molecular identifier was attached to each TCR cDNA molecule so that PCR and sequencing errors could be corrected. As for the authors' bioinformatics: TCR identification, UMI-based error correction and CDR3 extraction were all carried out with Decombinator tools. TCRs above a frequency of 2 per 1,000, corresponding to the top 1% of the tumor frequency distribution, were defined as expanded. Expanded tumor TCRs statistically deemed absent (corrected P<0.05) from at least one tumor region were classed as regional, and all other expanded tumor TCRs were classed as ubiquitous. Each repertoire was subsampled 100 times to 5,000 TCRs, after which Renyi diversity was computed with the R vegan package. CDR3 similarity networks were built from amino acid triplet string-kernel similarity, with CDR3s being connected when pairwise similarity was above 0.82. TCRdb applied fastp at Q25 and MiXCR to the public reads, then kept only in-frame beta chains. Every CDR3 protein is listed once, alongside the most common genes and DNA of its rows. TCRdb's processing, not the authors' own work, is the source of the V and J calls. This sample lists over 10,000 distinct CDR3 sequences; 5.1% were detected once. The ten top clones hold almost 25% of the sample.

The chain was built from TRBV28 and TRBJ1-5, with 10 bases aligning to TRBD1. This receptor was taken from a male donor with early-stage non-small cell lung cancer. Here the sequenced sample was lung tumor tissue, taken at surgery. The DNA sequence is TGTGCCAGCAGTCGGGACAGGGGTTTACTGCCCCAGCATTTT. It translates as CASSRDRGLLPQHF.